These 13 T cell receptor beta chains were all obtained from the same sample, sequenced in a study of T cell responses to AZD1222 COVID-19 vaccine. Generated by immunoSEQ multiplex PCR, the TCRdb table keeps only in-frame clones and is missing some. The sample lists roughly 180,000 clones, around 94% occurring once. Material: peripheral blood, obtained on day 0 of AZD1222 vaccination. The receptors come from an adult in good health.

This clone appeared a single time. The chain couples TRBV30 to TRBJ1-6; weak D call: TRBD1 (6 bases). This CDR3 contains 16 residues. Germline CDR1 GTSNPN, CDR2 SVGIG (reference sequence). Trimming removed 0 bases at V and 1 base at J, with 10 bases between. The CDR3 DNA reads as TGTGCCTGGAGTGTTGGGGGGGCATCCTATAATTCACCCCTCCACTTT. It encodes CAWSVGGASYNSPLHF.

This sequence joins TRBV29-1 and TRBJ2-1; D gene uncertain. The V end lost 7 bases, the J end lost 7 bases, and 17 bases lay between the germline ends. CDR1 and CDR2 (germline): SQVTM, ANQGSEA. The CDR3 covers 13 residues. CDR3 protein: CSGRKGKENEQFF. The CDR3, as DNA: TGCAGCGGGCGGAAGGGTAAGGAGAATGAGCAGTTCTTC.

The CDR3 coding sequence is TGCGCCAGCCGAGCTCGGGTAGCGGGAGATTTCGGGCAGTTCTTC. It codes for CASRARVAGDFGQFF. The V call is TRBV5-1, the J call TRBJ2-1; 9 nucleotides line up with TRBD2. The CDR3 spans 15 residues. V was pared by 7 bases and J by 12 bases, with 17 bases of the junction left unmatched. CDR1 is SGHRS and CDR2 is YFSETQ in the germline V gene.

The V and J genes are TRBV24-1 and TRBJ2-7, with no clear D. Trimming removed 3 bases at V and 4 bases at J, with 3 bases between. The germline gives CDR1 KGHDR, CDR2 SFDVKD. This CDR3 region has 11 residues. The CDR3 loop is CATSDGYEQYF. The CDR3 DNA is TGTGCCACCAGTGATGGTTACGAGCAGTACTTC.

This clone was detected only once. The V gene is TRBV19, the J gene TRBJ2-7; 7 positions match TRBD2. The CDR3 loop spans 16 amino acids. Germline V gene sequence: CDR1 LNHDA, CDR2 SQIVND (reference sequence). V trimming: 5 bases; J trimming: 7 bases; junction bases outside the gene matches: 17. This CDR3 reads CASSYGNEAGEGEQYF. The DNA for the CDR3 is TGTGCCAGTAGTTACGGCAACGAGGCGGGAGAAGGAGAGCAGTACTTC.

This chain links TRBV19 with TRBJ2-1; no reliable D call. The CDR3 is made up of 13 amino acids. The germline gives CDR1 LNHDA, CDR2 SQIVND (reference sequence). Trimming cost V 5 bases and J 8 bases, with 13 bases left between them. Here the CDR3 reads CASSDILTDEQFF. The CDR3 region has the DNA TGTGCCAGTAGTGACATCTTAACCGATGAGCAGTTCTTC.

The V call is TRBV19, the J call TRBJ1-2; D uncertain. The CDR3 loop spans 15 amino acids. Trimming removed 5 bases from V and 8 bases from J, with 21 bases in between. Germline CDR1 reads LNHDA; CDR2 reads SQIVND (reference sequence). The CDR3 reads CASSPSSDLQGGYTF. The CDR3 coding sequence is TGTGCCAGTAGTCCAAGTTCGGATCTCCAAGGGGGCTACACCTTC.

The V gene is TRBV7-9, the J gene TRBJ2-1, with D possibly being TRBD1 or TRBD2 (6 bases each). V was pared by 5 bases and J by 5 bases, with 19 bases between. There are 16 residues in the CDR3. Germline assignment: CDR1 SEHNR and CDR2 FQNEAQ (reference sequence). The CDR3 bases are TGTGCCAGCAGCCAAAGGGGGGTATCGGTCGACAATGAGCAGTTCTTC. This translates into CASSQRGVSVDNEQFF.

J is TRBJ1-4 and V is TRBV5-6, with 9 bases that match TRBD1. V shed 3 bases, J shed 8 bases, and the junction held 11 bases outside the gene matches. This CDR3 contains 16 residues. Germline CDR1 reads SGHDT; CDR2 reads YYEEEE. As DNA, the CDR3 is TGTGCCAGCAGCTATCTAACAGGGGGCAGAGTAGAAAAACTGTTTTTT. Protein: CASSYLTGGRVEKLFF.

The CDR3 protein is CASSEVGHYGYTF. Here the CDR3 DNA reads TGTGCCAGCAGTGAGGTCGGTCATTATGGCTACACCTTC. The rearrangement links TRBV25-1 to TRBJ1-2; D is unresolved. CDR1 and CDR2 from the germline V gene are MGHDK and SYGVNS. The CDR3 sequence is 13 residues long. V lost 3 bases to trimming and J lost 5 bases, with 10 bases between them.

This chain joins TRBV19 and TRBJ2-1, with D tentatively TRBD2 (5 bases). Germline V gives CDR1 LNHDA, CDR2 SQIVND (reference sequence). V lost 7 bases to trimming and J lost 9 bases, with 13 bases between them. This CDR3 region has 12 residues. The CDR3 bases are TGTGCCAGTAAGCGAGGGCCGGGTGAGCAGTTCTTC. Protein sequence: CASKRGPGEQFF.

The CDR3 loop reads CASSQQGFMNTEAFF. The CDR3, as DNA: TGTGCCAGCAGCCAACAGGGGTTCATGAACACTGAAGCTTTCTTT. The rearrangement uses TRBV14 and TRBJ1-1; D might be TRBD1 (6 bases). Germline CDR1 reads SGHDN; CDR2 reads FVKESK. The V end was cut by 2 bases, the J end by 0 bases, with 10 bases between. There are 15 residues in the CDR3.

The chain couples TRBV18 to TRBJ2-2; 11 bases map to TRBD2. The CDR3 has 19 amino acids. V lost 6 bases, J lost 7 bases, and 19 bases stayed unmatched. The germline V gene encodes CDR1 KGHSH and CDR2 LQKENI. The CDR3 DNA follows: TGTGCCAGCTCCCCGGGAGCTAGCGGGAGGTTGCCGGCTATCGGGGAGCTGTTTTTT. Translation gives CASSPGASGRLPAIGELFF.